This T cell receptor beta chain was profiled in a study of blood T cell repertoires in COVID-19. Study details: PBMCs, B-cell-depleted T cells, or T cells provided the cDNA or gDNA that made up the material.

Generated by immunoSEQ multiplex PCR, the TCRdb table keeps only in-frame clones and is missing some. This sample yields about 320,000 clones, of which about 87% are seen a single time; 5% belongs to the top ten. Participants came from about two dozen US areas, aged about 18 to 100 years. Sequences were obtained from PBMCs or T cells enriched from blood (not recorded which). The clonotype was recovered from a man aged 25-40 years who had recovered from COVID-19.

CDR3 sequence: CASSSSRDRARNYNEQFF. DNA for the CDR3: TGTGCCAGCAGCTCGTCCCGGGACAGGGCCCGTAACTACAATGAGCAGTTCTTC. This chain links TRBV7-9 with TRBJ2-1, with TRBD1 matching over 9 bases. Germline V lookup: CDR1 SEHNR, CDR2 FQNEAQ (reference sequence). This CDR3 spans 18 amino acids. V lost 4 bases, J lost 3 bases, and 13 bases stayed unmatched.